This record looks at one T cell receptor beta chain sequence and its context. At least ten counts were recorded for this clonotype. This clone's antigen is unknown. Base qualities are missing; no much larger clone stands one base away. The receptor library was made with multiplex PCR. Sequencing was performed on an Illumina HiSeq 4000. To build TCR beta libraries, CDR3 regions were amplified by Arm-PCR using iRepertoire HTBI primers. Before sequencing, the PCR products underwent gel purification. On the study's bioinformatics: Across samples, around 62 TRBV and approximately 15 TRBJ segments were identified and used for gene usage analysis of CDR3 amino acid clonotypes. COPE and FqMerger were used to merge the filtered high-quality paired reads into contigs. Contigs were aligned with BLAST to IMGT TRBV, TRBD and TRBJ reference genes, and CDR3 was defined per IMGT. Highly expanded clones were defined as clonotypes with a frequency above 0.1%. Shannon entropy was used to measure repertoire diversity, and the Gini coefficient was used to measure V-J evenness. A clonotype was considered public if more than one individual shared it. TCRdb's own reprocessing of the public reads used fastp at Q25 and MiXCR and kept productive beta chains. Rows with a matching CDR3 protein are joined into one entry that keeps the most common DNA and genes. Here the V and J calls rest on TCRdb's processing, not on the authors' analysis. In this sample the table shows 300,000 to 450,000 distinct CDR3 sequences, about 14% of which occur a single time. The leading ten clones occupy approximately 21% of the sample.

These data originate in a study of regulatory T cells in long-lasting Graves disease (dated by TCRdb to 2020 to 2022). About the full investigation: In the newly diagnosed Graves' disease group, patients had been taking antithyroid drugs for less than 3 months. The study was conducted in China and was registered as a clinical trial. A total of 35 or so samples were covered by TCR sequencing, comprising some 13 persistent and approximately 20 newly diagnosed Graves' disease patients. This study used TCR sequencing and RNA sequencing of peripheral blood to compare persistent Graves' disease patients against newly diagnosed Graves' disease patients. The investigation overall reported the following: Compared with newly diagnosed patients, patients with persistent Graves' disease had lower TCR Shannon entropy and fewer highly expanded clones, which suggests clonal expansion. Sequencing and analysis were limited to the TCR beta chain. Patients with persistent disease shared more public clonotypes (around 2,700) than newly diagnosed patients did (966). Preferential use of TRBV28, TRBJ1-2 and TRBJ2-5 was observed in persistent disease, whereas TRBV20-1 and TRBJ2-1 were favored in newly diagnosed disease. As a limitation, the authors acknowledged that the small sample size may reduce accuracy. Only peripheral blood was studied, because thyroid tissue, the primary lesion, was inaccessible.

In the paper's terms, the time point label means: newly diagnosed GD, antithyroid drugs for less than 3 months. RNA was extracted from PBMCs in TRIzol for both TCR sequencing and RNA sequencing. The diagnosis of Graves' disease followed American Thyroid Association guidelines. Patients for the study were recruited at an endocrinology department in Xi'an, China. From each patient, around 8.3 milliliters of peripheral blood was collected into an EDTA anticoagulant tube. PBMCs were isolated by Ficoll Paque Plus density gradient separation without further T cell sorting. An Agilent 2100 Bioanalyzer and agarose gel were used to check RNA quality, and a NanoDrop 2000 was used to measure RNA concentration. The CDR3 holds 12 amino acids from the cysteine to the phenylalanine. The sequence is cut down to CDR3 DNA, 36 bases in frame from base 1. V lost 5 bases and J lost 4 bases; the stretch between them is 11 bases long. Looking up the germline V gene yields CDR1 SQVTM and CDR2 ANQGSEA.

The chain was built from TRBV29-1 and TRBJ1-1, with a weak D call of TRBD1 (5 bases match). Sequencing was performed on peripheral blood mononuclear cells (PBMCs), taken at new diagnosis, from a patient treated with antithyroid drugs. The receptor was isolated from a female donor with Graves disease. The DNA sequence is TGCAGCGTTCTGGGACGAAGCACTGAAGCTTTCTTT. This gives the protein CSVLGRSTEAFF.